Listed here is a single T cell receptor beta chain. This sample was taken from a study of blood T cell repertoires in COVID-19. CDR1 and CDR2 from the germline V gene are LNHDA and SQIVND (reference sequence). The junction had 5 bases not matched to a gene; V was cut back by 0 bases and J by 3 bases. The CDR3 is made up of 16 amino acids. In assigning cohorts, the study relied on participant-reported clinical history. The table came from immunoSEQ multiplex PCR; TCRdb's copy has only in-frame clones and leaves some out. This repertoire shows 200,000 to 250,000 clones, 70% to 90% found once; its top ten account for 3.5% to 4.5%.

The sequence came from a woman aged 40 to 55 with acute COVID-19. The chain recombines TRBV19 with TRBJ2-4; 7 bases map to TRBD1. What was sequenced was PBMCs or T cells enriched from blood (not recorded which). CDR3 sequence (DNA): TGTGCCAGTAGTATAGAGGGACAGCCAGGCAAAAACATTCAGTACTTC. Residues: CASSIEGQPGKNIQYF.